Each of the 18 T cell receptor beta chains below was sequenced from the same sample in a study of T cells in Graves' hyperthyroidism and ophthalmopathy. The source material, RNA transcripts, was used to amplify TCR beta CDR3 regions. HTBI primers drove first-round RT-PCR of the TCR CDR3. TCRdb re-called the multiplex PCR reads through MiXCR, storing one row per CDR3 protein. Of approximately 710,000 distinct CDR3 sequences listed, roughly 17% are singletons. Sequencing used blood. These receptors all stem from a man in his fifties or sixties with Graves' hyperthyroidism.

The chain recombines TRBV28 with TRBJ1-2; TRBD1 aligns across 7 bases. J was trimmed by 7 bases and V by 1 base; bases with no gene match: 3. Germline CDR1 and CDR2: MDHEN and SYDVKM. The CDR3 spans 13 residues. CDR3 nucleotide sequence: TGTGCCAGCAGTTTATTCCAGGGGGGTGGCTACACCTTC. It translates to CASSLFQGGGYTF.

Note on this clonotype: This may be a read error, as it is one base from a much larger clone. The chain carries TRBV28 and TRBJ2-3; TRBD1 matches at 9 bases. The germline V gene has CDR1 MDHEN and CDR2 SYDVKM. The CDR3 extends over 15 amino acids. Trimming cost V 8 bases and J 4 bases; bases outside gene matches: 10. DNA of the CDR3: TGTGCCAGCGGTCCCGGACAGGGGACCGCAGATACGCAGTATTTT. Residues: CASGPGQGTADTQYF.

This clonotype has ten or more counts. The genes are TRBV28 and TRBJ1-1; 8 bases are shared with TRBD1. The CDR3 loop spans 19 amino acids. The V gene end was trimmed by 0 bases and the J gene end by 0 bases; junction bases not matched to a gene: 12. Germline V gene lookup returns CDR1 MDHEN and CDR2 SYDVKM. CDR3 in DNA: TGTGCCAGCAGTTTATGGATTATTCCAGGGGGCAAGATGAACACTGAAGCTTTCTTT. It codes for CASSLWIIPGGKMNTEAFF. Looking up the rest from reference TRBV28 and TRBJ1-1 gives the full variable domain: DVKVTQSSRYLVKRTGEKVFLECVQDMDHENMFWYRQDPGLGLRLIYFSYDVKMKEKGDIPEGYSVSREKKERFSLILESASTNQTSMYLCASSLWIIPGGKMNTEAFFGQGTRLTVV.

This clonotype occurred a few times. The chain employs TRBV6-6 and TRBJ1-1; no firm D call. Trimming removed 2 bases at V and 2 bases at J, with 9 bases between. CDR3 length equals 14 residues. Germline V gene lookup returns CDR1 MNHNY and CDR2 SVGAGI (reference sequence). The CDR3 nucleotides read TGTGCCAGCAGTTACGGGTCAGGTAACACTGAAGCTTTCTTT. Translating gives CASSYGSGNTEAFF.

This clonotype occurred many times. This rearrangement joins TRBV28 to TRBJ2-7, with D hard to call. V lost 2 bases, J lost 4 bases, and 9 bases lay in between. The CDR3 is 13 residues long. Germline lookup yields CDR1 MDHEN and CDR2 SYDVKM. CDR3 loop: CASSLLSGYEQYF. DNA for the CDR3: TGTGCCAGCAGTTTACTATCCGGGTACGAGCAGTACTTC.

This clonotype was seen repeatedly, ten times or more. This chain joins TRBV12-3 or TRBV12-4 and TRBJ2-1, with 8 bases that match TRBD1. V was pared by 3 bases and J by 5 bases, with 6 bases of the junction left unmatched. The CDR3 contains 15 residues. CDR3 region: CASSLGQALNNEQFF. The DNA of the CDR3 is TGTGCCAGCAGTTTGGGACAGGCCCTTAACAATGAGCAGTTCTTC.

This clonotype was seen at least ten times. This chain uses TRBV18 with TRBJ2-7; tentatively, D is TRBD1 (5 bases). V was trimmed by 2 bases and J by 3 bases, leaving 11 bases between them. The CDR3 consists of 14 residues. The germline CDR1 and CDR2 sequences are KGHSH and LQKENI. CDR3 coding DNA: TGTGCCAGCTCACCATCAACAGGAAACTACGAGCAGTACTTC. It is translated as CASSPSTGNYEQYF.

This clonotype was counted a few times. The V gene is TRBV3-1, the J gene TRBJ2-7; D not resolved. This CDR3 comprises 14 residues. With 4 bases removed from V and 2 bases from J, the gap between germline ends came to 12 bases. Germline loops: CDR1 LGHDT, CDR2 YNNKEL (reference sequence). The CDR3 DNA sequence: TGTGCCAGCAGCCTAAGTAAAAACCCCTACGAGCAGTACTTC. Amino acids: CASSLSKNPYEQYF.

The chain uses TRBV27 and TRBJ1-1; D uncertain. V dropped 5 bases and J dropped 1 base, with 14 bases sitting between them. The germline V gene has CDR1 MNHEY and CDR2 SMNVEV (reference sequence). The CDR3 runs to 15 residues. In DNA form, the CDR3 reads TGTGCCAGCAGTGAATTAAATCCCCCGAACACTGAAGCTTTCTTT. This translates into CASSELNPPNTEAFF.

This clonotype was counted at least ten times. The chain couples TRBV28 to TRBJ2-2; 7 positions agree with TRBD1. Trimming at V came to 4 bases and at J to 6 bases, leaving 11 bases not matched to a gene. The CDR3 is 16 residues long. Germline V gene data show CDR1 as MDHEN and CDR2 as SYDVKM. In DNA form, the CDR3 reads TGTGCCAGCAGTTCTAACAGGGGTAGTTTATCCGGGGAGCTGTTTTTT. Translation gives CASSSNRGSLSGELFF.

Comments on this clonotype: This sequence may be a read error, since a much larger clone differs from it by one base. CDR3 in DNA: TGTGCCAGCGGTTTCGGCAGGCGACAATATTCGGGGCAGTACTTC. This gives the protein CASGFGRRQYSGQYF. The rearrangement joins TRBV12-3 or TRBV12-4 to TRBJ2-7; D is unclear. CDR3 length: 15 residues.

The CDR3 DNA follows: TGCGCCAGCAGCGCGGACCGTAATTCACCCCTCCACTTT. As protein: CASSADRNSPLHF. The V gene is TRBV4-1, the J gene TRBJ1-6, with no clear D. Germline values: CDR1 MGHRA, CDR2 YSYEKL. V shed 5 bases and J shed 6 bases, with 8 bases lying between them. The CDR3 contains 13 residues.

This clonotype was picked up many times. The chain's CDR3 is CASSPGTAANEQFF. Written as DNA, the CDR3 is TGTGCCAGCAGCCCTGGGACAGCTGCCAATGAGCAGTTCTTC. The rearrangement links TRBV11-3 to TRBJ2-1; 7 nucleotides line up with TRBD1. There are 14 residues in the CDR3. Germline loops: CDR1 SGHNT, CDR2 YENEEA. The V gene end was trimmed by 5 bases and the J gene end by 6 bases; junction bases not matched to a gene: 7.

This clonotype was picked up many times. This chain joins TRBV2 and TRBJ2-7; 12 positions agree with TRBD2. The germline gives CDR1 SNHLY, CDR2 FYNNEI. With 6 bases clipped from V and 4 bases from J, the junction kept 7 bases outside the gene matches. The CDR3 is 15 residues long. CDR3 in DNA: TGTGCCAGCAGGGTTAGACTAGCGGGAGATTACGAGCAGTACTTC. As protein: CASRVRLAGDYEQYF. Based on the CDR3 plus reference TRBV2 and TRBJ2-7, the full variable domain is EPEVTQTPSHQVTQMGQEVILRCVPISNHLYFYWYRQILGQKVEFLVSFYNNEISEKSEIFDDQFSVERPDGSNFTLKIRSTKLEDSAMYFCASRVRLAGDYEQYFGPGTRLTVT.

The CDR3 DNA sequence: TGTGCCAGCAGTTACTCGCTCACTGGCGGAAACACCGGGGAGCTGTTTTTT. It yields the protein CASSYSLTGGNTGELFF. This chain joins TRBV6-5 and TRBJ2-2; no firm D call. The CDR3 covers 17 residues. Trimming stripped 0 bases from V and 2 bases from J, with 13 bases between. CDR1 is MNHEY, CDR2 SVGAGI, per germline.

In its sample, this clonotype was seen a few times. The V call is TRBV20-1, the J call TRBJ2-7, with unresolved D. V lost 7 bases and J 2 bases, leaving 15 bases between the germline ends. The CDR3 is 13 amino acids. Germline CDR1 DFQATT, CDR2 SNEGSKA (reference sequence). In DNA, the CDR3 is TGCAGTGAAGACTTAATGGGGACCTACGAGCAGTACTTC. It translates to CSEDLMGTYEQYF.

Many counts were recorded for this clonotype. The rearrangement joins TRBV2 to TRBJ1-4; D unresolved. CDR1 and CDR2 from the germline V gene are SNHLY and FYNNEI. Trimming removed 0 bases from V and 8 bases from J, with 7 bases in between. CDR3 length: 13 residues. DNA of the CDR3: TGTGCCAGCAGTGAAGCGCTTCTGGAAAAACTGTTTTTT. Its translation is CASSEALLEKLFF.

This clonotype was detected a few times. The chain has TRBV5-6 and TRBJ1-6, with 10 bases fitting TRBD1. V was pared by 0 bases and J by 9 bases, with 3 bases of the junction left unmatched. The CDR3 is 15 residues long. Germline CDR1 reads SGHDT; CDR2 reads YYEEEE. The CDR3 nucleotides read TGTGCCAGCAGCTTGGCGAGGACAGGGGGTTCACCCCTCCACTTT. Translated: CASSLARTGGSPLHF.